The clone carrying this TCR beta chain occurred once. What it binds is not known. These data belong to a study of shared clonotypes between healthy human individuals. Study at large: Three plates were used per donor for CD4 naive, three for CD4 memory, two for CD8 naive and one for CD8 memory.

Per germline, CDR1 SEHNR and CDR2 FQNEAQ (reference sequence). CDR3 length equals 15 residues. V lost 5 bases and J lost 5; bases outside the gene matches: 6. Study-wide results and limits: Generally, naive subsets (rather than memory subsets) showed larger estimated richness.

Original processing methods: From ImmunoSEQ came sequences covering only the junction and carrying no quality scores, so filtering differed. The repertoire was sequenced with immunoSEQ multiplex PCR; TCRdb's copy has only in-frame clones and lacks some. The DNA gave D and trimming, while V, J and clone size come from that table. The sample holds about 1 million clones, about three quarters seen once. The sequencing sample was made of memory CD4+ T cells sorted from blood. Stated subset: CD45RA-negative fraction. The origin of this receptor is a man between 18 and 29 years old in good health. The chain couples TRBV7-9 to TRBJ2-7, with 13 bases that match TRBD2. CDR3 nucleotide sequence: TGTGCCAGCAGCGCAGGACTAGCGGGAGACCACGAGCAGTACTTC. Translated, it gives CASSAGLAGDHEQYF.